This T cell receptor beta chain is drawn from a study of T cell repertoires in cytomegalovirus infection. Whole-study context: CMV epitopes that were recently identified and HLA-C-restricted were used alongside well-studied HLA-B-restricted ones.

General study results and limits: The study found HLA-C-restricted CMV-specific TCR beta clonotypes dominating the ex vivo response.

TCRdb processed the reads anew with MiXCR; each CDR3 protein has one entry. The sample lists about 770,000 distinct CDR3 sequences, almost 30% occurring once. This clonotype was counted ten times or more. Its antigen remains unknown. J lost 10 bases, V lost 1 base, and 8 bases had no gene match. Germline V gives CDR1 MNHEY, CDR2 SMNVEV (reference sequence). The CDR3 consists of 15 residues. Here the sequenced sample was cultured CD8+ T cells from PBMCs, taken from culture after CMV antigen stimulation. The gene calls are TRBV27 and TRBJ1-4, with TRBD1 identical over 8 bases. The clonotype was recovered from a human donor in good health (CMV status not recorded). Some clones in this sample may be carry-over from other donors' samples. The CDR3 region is CASSLWETGESKLFF. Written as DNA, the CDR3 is TGTGCCAGCAGTTTATGGGAGACAGGGGAGTCAAAACTGTTTTTT.